This TCR beta chain is drawn from a study of T cell responses to AZD1222 COVID-19 vaccine. The study's findings and limits: Spike-specific TCR breadth and depth grew following two AZD1222 doses.

Pooling of second doses given at about 4 or about 12 weeks was done. Data came from immunoSEQ multiplex PCR; TCRdb stores just in-frame clones and leaves some out. The sample lists approximately 140,000 clones; 91% were seen once. As concerns this clone: Its antigen is undetermined.

Trimming took 3 bases from V and 6 from J, leaving 20 bases between them. Looked up from germline, CDR1 is LNHDA and CDR2 is SQIVND (reference sequence). The CDR3 is 16 residues long. The chain carries TRBV19 and TRBJ1-1, with D possibly matching TRBD1 (5 bases). Sequenced here: peripheral blood, sampled 28 days after the second AZD1222 dose. This TCR was sampled from an adult who received the AZD1222 COVID-19 vaccine. As DNA, the CDR3 is TGTGCCAGTAGTATTGGGGGACGTCGGAATATGGCTGAAGCTTTCTTT. Translation gives CASSIGGRRNMAEAFF. The full variable domain, its missing parts supplied by reference TRBV19 and TRBJ1-1, is DGGITQSPKYLFRKEGQNVTLSCEQNLNHDAMYWYRQDPGQGLRLIYYSQIVNDFQKGDIAEGYSVSREKKESFPLTVTSAQKNPTAFYLCASSIGGRRNMAEAFFGQGTRLTVV.